This T cell receptor beta chain comes out of a study of T cell responses to AZD1222 COVID-19 vaccine. This clone was observed a single time. Measured with immunoSEQ multiplex PCR; TCRdb has only the in-frame clones, and not every one. The sample comprises about 200,000 clones, 85% to 95% of which are singletons, and over 0.95% rests with the top ten. The CDR3 is made up of 12 amino acids. The V end was cut by 7 bases, the J end by 6 bases, with 12 bases between. Germline V gives CDR1 MDHEN, CDR2 SYDVKM. Sequences were derived from peripheral blood, sampled 28 days after the second AZD1222 dose. The clonotype was recovered from an adult who received the AZD1222 COVID-19 vaccine. This sequence joins TRBV28 and TRBJ1-2; D might be TRBD1 (6 bases). The CDR3 sequence: CASINQGNGYTF. As DNA, the CDR3 is TGTGCCAGCATTAACCAGGGGAATGGCTACACCTTC.